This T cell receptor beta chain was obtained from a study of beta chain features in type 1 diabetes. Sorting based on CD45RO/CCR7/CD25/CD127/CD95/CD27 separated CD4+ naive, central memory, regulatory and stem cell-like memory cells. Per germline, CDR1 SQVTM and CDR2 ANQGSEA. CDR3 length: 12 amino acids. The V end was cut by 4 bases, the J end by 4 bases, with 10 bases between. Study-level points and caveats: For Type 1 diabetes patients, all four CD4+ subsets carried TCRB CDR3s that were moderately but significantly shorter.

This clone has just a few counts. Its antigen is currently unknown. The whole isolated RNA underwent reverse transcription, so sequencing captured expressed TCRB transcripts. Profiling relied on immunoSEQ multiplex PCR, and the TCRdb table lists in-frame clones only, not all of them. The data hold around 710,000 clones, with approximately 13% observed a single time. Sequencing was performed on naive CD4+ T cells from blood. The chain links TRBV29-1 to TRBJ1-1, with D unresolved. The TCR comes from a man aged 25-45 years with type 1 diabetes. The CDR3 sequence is CSVGEGGTEAFF. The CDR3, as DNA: TGCAGCGTTGGGGAGGGCGGCACTGAAGCTTTCTTT. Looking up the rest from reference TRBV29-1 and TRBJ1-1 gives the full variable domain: SAVISQKPSRDICQRGTSLTIQCQVDSQVTMMFWYRQQPGQSLTLIATANQGSEATYESGFVIDKFPISRPNLTFSTLTVSNMSPEDSSIYLCSVGEGGTEAFFGQGTRLTVV.